This section outlines one TCR beta chain sequence together with its context. Antigen: not known. The CDR3 is 20 amino acids. The trim removed 0 bases at V and 0 bases at J, leaving 17 bases unmatched. CDR1 is SGDLS, CDR2 YYNGEE, per germline. These data belong to a study of cytomegalovirus exposure and HLA in healthy donors. The study, taken as a whole, reports: Immune exposure data for these donors was limited to CMV serostatus.

PCR used 60 Vbeta primers and 13 Jbeta primers. TCRdb's table, derived via immunoSEQ multiplex PCR, lists solely in-frame clones and lacks some. The data contain roughly 150,000 clones, over 75% of them singletons. The sample comprised PBMCs. The chain links TRBV9 to TRBJ1-1, with 7 bases lining up with TRBD1. The clonotype originates from a male donor in good health and CMV-seronegative. The DNA of the CDR3 is TGTGCCAGCAGCGTAGGGGACAGAAGATCGTCGAAGAGTATGAACACTGAAGCTTTCTTT. Translating it yields CASSVGDRRSSKSMNTEAFF.